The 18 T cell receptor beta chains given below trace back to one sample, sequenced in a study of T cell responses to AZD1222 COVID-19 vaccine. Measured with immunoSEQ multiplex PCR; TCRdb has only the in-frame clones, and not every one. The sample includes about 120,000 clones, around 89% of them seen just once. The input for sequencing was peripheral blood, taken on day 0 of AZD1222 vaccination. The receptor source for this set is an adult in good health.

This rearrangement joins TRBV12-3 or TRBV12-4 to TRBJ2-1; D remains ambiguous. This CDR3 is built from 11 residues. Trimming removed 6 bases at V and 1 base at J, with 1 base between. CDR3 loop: CASRSYNEQFF. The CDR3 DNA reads TGTGCCAGCAGGTCCTACAATGAGCAGTTCTTC.

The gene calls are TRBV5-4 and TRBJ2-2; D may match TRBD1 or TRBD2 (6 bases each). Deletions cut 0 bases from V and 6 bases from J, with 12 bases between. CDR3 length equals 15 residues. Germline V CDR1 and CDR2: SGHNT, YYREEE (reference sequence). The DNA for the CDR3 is TGTGCCAGCAGCTTGGAGGGGGGTCGGTCCGGGGAGCTGTTTTTT. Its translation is CASSLEGGRSGELFF.

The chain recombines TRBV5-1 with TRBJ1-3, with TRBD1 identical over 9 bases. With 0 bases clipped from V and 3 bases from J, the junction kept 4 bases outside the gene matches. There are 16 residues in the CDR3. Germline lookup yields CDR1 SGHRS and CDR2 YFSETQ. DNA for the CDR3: TGCGCCAGCAGCTTGGTTGGGACAGGGCTTGGAAACACCATATATTTT. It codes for CASSLVGTGLGNTIYF.

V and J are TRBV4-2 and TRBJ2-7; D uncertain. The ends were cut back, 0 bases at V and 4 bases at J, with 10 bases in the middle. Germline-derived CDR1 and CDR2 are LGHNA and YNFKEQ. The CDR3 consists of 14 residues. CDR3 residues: CASSQDKDFYEQYF. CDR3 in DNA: TGTGCCAGCAGCCAAGATAAAGACTTTTACGAGCAGTACTTC.

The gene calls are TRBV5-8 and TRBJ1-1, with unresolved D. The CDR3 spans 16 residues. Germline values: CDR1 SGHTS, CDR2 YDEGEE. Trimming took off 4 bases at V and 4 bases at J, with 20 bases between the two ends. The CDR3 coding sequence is TGTGCCAGCAGCCCCCTGAAGTTGTCCTGGGCCACTGAAGCTTTCTTT. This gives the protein CASSPLKLSWATEAFF.

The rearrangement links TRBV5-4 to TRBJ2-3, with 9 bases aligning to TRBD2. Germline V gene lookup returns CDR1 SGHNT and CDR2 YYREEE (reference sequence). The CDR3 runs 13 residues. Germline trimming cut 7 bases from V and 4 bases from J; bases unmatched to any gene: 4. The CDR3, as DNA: TGTGCCAGCCGGCGGGGGGGCGCAGATACGCAGTATTTT. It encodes CASRRGGADTQYF.

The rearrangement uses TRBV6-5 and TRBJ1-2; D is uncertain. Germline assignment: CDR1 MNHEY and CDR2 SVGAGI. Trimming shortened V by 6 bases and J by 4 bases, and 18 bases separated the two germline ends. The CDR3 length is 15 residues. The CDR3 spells CASSPVVQASYGYTF. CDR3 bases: TGTGCCAGCAGCCCCGTGGTCCAGGCGAGCTATGGCTACACCTTC.

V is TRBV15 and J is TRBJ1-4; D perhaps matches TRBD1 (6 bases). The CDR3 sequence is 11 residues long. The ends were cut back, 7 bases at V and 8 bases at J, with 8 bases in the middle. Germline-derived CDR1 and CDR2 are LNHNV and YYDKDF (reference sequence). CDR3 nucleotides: TGTGCCACCAAGGGGGAAGAAAAACTGTTTTTT. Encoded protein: CATKGEEKLFF.

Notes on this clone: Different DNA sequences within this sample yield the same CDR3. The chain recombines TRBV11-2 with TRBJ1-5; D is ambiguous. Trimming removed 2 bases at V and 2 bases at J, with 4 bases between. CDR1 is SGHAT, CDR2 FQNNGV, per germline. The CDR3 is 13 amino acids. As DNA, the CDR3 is TGTGCCAGCAGCTTAACCGGCAATCAGCCCCAGCATTTT. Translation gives CASSLTGNQPQHF.

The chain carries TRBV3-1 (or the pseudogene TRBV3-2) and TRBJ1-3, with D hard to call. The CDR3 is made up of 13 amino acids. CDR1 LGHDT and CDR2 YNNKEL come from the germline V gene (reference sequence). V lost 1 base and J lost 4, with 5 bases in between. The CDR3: CASSQVGGNTIYF. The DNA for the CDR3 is TGTGCCAGCAGCCAAGTCGGGGGAAACACCATATATTTT.

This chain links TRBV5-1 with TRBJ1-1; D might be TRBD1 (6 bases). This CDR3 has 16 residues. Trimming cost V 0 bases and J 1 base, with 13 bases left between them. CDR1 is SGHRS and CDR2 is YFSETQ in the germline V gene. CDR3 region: CASSLAGQGKNTEAFF. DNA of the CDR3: TGCGCCAGCAGCTTGGCTGGGCAGGGGAAGAACACTGAAGCTTTCTTT.

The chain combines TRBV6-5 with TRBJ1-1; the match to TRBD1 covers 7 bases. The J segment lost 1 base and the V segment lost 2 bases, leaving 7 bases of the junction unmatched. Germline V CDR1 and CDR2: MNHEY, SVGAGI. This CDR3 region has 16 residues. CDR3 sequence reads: CASSYVLTGRNTEAFF. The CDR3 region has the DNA TGTGCCAGCAGTTACGTCCTGACAGGGAGGAACACTGAAGCTTTCTTT.

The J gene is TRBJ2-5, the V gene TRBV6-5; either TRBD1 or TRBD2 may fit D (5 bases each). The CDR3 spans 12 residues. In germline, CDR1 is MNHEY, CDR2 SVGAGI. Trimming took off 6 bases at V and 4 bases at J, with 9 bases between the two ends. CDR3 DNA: TGTGCCAGCAGCGCAGGGAGAGAGACCCAGTACTTC. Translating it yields CASSAGRETQYF.

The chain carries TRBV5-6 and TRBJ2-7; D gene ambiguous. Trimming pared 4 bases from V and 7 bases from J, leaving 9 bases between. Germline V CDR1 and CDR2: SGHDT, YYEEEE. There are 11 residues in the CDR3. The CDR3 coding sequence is TGTGCCAGCAGCACCGAAAGGGAGCAGTACTTC. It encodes CASSTEREQYF.

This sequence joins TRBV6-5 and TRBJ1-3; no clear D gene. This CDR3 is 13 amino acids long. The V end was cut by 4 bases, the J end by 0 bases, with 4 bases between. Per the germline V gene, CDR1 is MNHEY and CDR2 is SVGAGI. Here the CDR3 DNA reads TGTGCCAGCAGTTCGAGCTCTGGAAACACCATATATTTT. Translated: CASSSSSGNTIYF.

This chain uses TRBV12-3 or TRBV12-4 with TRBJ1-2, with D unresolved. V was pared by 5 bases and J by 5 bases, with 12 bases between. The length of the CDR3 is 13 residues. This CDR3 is CASSVLPQYGYTF. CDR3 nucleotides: TGTGCCAGCAGTGTACTCCCCCAATATGGCTACACCTTC.

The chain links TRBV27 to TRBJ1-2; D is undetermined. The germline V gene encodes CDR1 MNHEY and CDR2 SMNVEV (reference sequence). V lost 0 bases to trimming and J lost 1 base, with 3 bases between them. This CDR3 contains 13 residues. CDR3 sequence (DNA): TGTGCCAGCAGTTTATCCCATAACTATGGCTACACCTTC. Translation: CASSLSHNYGYTF.

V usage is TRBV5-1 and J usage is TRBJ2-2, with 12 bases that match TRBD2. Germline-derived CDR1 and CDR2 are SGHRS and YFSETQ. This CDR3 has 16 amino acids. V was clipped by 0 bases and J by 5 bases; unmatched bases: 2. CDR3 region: CASSLVTSGGTGELFF. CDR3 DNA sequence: TGCGCCAGCAGCTTGGTGACTAGCGGGGGTACCGGGGAGCTGTTTTTT. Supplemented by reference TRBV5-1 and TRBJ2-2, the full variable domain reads KAGVTQTPRYLIKTRGQQVTLSCSPISGHRSVSWYQQTPGQGLQFLFEYFSETQRNKGNFPGRFSGRQFSNSRSEMNVSTLELGDSALYLCASSLVTSGGTGELFFGEGSRLTVL.